Presented here are 15 T cell receptor beta chains from one specimen sequenced in a study of CD8+CD57+ T cells in acquired aplastic anemia. Sequencing was done on patients that had shown CD8+CD57+ cell expansion by flow cytometry. Profiles of TCR beta VDJ and CDR3 were generated from a genomic DNA template. TCRdb redid the calling of the reads with MiXCR, one entry per CDR3 protein. The repertoire holds around 130,000 distinct CDR3 sequences, with approximately 61% as singletons. Specimen: sorted CD4+, CD8+, or CD8+CD57+ T cells (not recorded which) from PBMCs. The origin of the receptors is a human donor with aplastic anemia.

The genes are TRBV15 and TRBJ1-2; TRBD1 aligns across 7 bases. This CDR3 has 14 residues. Losses at the gene ends were 2 bases for V and 6 bases for J; bases not matched to a gene: 6. Germline V CDR1 and CDR2: LNHNV, YYDKDF (reference sequence). CDR3 DNA: TGTGCCACCAGCAGATTACAGGGGATCGATGGCTACACCTTC. Protein product: CATSRLQGIDGYTF.

This rearrangement joins TRBV15 to TRBJ1-5, with a tentative D call TRBD1 (5 bases). Between the trimmed V and J ends, which lost 1 base and 7 bases, there was a span of 17 bases. The length of the CDR3 is 16 residues. Germline V lookup: CDR1 LNHNV, CDR2 YYDKDF (reference sequence). The CDR3 is CATSRGRRQGEQPQHF. In nucleotides, the CDR3 is TGTGCCACCAGCAGAGGGCGTCGGCAGGGCGAACAGCCCCAGCATTTT. Looking up the rest from reference TRBV15 and TRBJ1-5 gives the full variable domain: DAMVIQNPRYQVTQFGKPVTLSCSQTLNHNVMYWYQQKSSQAPKLLFHYYDKDFNNEADTPDNFQSRRPNTSFCFLDIRSPGLGDTAMYLCATSRGRRQGEQPQHFGDGTRLSIL.

At least ten counts were recorded for this clonotype. V and J are TRBV9 and TRBJ1-2, with D unclear. Germline assignment: CDR1 SGDLS and CDR2 YYNGEE. The V end lost 0 bases, the J end lost 2 bases, and 14 bases lay between the germline ends. The CDR3 length is 16 residues. CDR3 bases: TGTGCCAGCAGCGTAGGCTCGGCTACAAAGAACTATGGCTACACCTTC. This gives the protein CASSVGSATKNYGYTF. Full variable domain (outside the CDR3, taken from reference TRBV9 and TRBJ1-2): DSGVTQTPKHLITATGQRVTLRCSPRSGDLSVYWYQQSLDQGLQFLIQYYNGEERAKGNILERFSAQQFPDLHSELNLSSLELGDSALYFCASSVGSATKNYGYTFGSGTRLTVV.

CDR3 region: CSARSRQGYGYTF. CDR3 nucleotide sequence: TGCAGTGCTAGAAGCCGGCAGGGGTATGGCTACACCTTC. The chain has TRBV20-1 and TRBJ1-2, with D perhaps TRBD1 (6 bases). The germline CDR1 and CDR2 sequences are DFQATT and SNEGSKA (reference sequence). The V and J ends lost 2 bases and 5 bases respectively, with 12 bases between them. CDR3 length: 13 amino acids.

Of note for this clonotype: A much larger clone lies a single base off, so this may be a read error. The chain's CDR3 is CASRLDIFSEQYF. The CDR3 bases are TGTGCCAGCAGATTAGACATCTTTAGCGAGCAGTACTTC. The chain uses TRBV11-3 and TRBJ2-7; no firm D call. CDR3 size: 13 residues. Germline V gene lookup returns CDR1 SGHNT and CDR2 YENEEA.

This chain connects TRBV2 to TRBJ2-1, with D maybe TRBD1 (5 bases). Germline V CDR1 and CDR2: SNHLY, FYNNEI. V was pared by 6 bases and J by 7 bases, with 16 bases between. The CDR3 spans 14 residues. In DNA form, the CDR3 reads TGTGCCAGCAGCGTAGAAGCAGGGAATAATGAGCAGTTCTTC. It yields the protein CASSVEAGNNEQFF.

V gene TRBV7-8 combines with J gene TRBJ1-1, with a weak D call TRBD1 (5 bases). Trimming cost V 2 bases and J 2 bases, with 9 bases left between them. CDR1 and CDR2 (germline): SGHVS, FQNEAQ. The CDR3 length is 14 residues. CDR3 sequence reads: CASSLMGVNTEAFF. CDR3 nucleotide sequence: TGTGCCAGCAGCTTAATGGGGGTTAACACTGAAGCTTTCTTT.

CDR3 sequence: CASSIAGGPTEAFF. The DNA for the CDR3 is TGTGCCAGTAGTATAGCAGGGGGCCCCACTGAAGCTTTCTTT. The chain employs TRBV19 and TRBJ1-1; TRBD1 aligns across 8 bases. V dropped 1 base and J dropped 4; count of bases not matched to a gene: 2. Germline V gene data show CDR1 as LNHDA and CDR2 as SQIVND (reference sequence). The CDR3 has 14 residues. Drawing the rest from reference TRBV19 and TRBJ1-1, the complete variable domain is DGGITQSPKYLFRKEGQNVTLSCEQNLNHDAMYWYRQDPGQGLRLIYYSQIVNDFQKGDIAEGYSVSREKKESFPLTVTSAQKNPTAFYLCASSIAGGPTEAFFGQGTRLTVV.

This clonotype was counted between two and nine times. The chain has TRBV6-5 and TRBJ2-3; possibly TRBD2 for D (5 bases). This CDR3 region has 13 residues. CDR1 and CDR2 (germline): MNHEY, SVGAGI. The V end lost 2 bases, the J end lost 3 bases, and 6 bases lay between the germline ends. The CDR3 sequence is CASSYRETDTQYF. CDR3 nucleotides: TGTGCCAGCAGTTACAGGGAGACAGATACGCAGTATTTT.

This clonotype came up a few times. The chain links TRBV7-6 to TRBJ2-7; 13 nucleotides agree with TRBD2. Germline V gene lookup returns CDR1 SGHVS and CDR2 FNYEAQ. The CDR3 is 16 residues long. The junction had 4 bases not matched to a gene; V was cut back by 1 base and J by 4 bases. CDR3 residues: CASSLGLTSGRYEQYF. In DNA form, the CDR3 reads TGTGCCAGCAGCTTAGGCTTGACTAGCGGGAGGTACGAGCAGTACTTC.

The rearrangement uses TRBV2 and TRBJ2-6; perhaps TRBD1 as D (5 bases). V gave up 7 bases and J gave up 2 bases, with 18 bases separating them. The CDR3 has 17 residues. Germline-derived CDR1 and CDR2 are SNHLY and FYNNEI. CDR3 in amino acids: CASTIDRVRPGANVLTF. The CDR3 nucleotides read TGTGCCAGCACTATTGACAGAGTCCGCCCTGGGGCCAACGTCCTGACTTTC.

The V gene is TRBV2, the J gene TRBJ2-3, with a tentative D call TRBD2 (5 bases). V lost 3 bases and J 0 bases, leaving 10 bases between the germline ends. CDR3 length: 15 amino acids. CDR1 SNHLY and CDR2 FYNNEI come from the germline V gene. Here the CDR3 reads CASSDSWTSTDTQYF. As DNA, the CDR3 is TGTGCCAGCAGTGACTCGTGGACTAGCACAGATACGCAGTATTTT.

The chain employs TRBV9 and TRBJ2-5; TRBD1 might be the D (5 bases). CDR3 length: 12 amino acids. The V end was cut by 2 bases, the J end by 4 bases, with 6 bases between. Per the germline V gene, CDR1 is SGDLS and CDR2 is YYNGEE. The CDR3 sequence is CASSVQGETQYF. In DNA form, the CDR3 reads TGTGCCAGCAGCGTCCAGGGAGAGACCCAGTACTTC.

This clonotype was observed a few times. Just one base apart from a much larger clone, this may be a read error. The chain combines TRBV4-1 with TRBJ2-7; D could derive from TRBD1 or TRBD2 (5 bases each). CDR1 is MGHRA, CDR2 YSYEKL, per germline. The CDR3 covers 15 residues. The CDR3 DNA is TGCGCCAGCAGCCGCAATCGGGGCAGCTCCTACAAGCAGTACTTC. Translated: CASSRNRGSSYKQYF.

This chain joins TRBV19 and TRBJ2-3; D may be TRBD2 (7 bases). Germline lookup yields CDR1 LNHDA and CDR2 SQIVND (reference sequence). V was clipped by 3 bases and J by 3 bases, with 10 bases between them. The CDR3 extends over 14 amino acids. The CDR3 DNA follows: TGTGCCAGTAGTATTGCGGGGGCAACAGATACGCAGTATTTT. It codes for CASSIAGATDTQYF.